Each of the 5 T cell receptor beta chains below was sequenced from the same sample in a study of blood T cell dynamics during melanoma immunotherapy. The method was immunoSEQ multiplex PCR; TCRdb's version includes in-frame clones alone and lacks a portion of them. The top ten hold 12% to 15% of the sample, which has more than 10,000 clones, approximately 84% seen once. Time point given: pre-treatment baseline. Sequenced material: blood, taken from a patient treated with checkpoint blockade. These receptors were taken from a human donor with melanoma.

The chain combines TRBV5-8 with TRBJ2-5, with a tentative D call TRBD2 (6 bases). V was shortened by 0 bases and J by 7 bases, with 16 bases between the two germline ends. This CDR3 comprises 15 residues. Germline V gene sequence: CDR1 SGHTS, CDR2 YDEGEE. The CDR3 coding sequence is TGTGCCAGCAGCTTGGTACGCGGGACTGCCGGGACCCAGTACTTC. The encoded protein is CASSLVRGTAGTQYF.

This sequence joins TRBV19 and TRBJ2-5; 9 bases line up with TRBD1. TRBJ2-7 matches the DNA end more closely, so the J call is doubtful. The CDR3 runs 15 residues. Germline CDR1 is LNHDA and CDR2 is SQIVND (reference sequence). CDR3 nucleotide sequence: TGTGCCAGTAGCGACCAGGGACAGGGCTTCTACGAGCAGTACTTC. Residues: CASSDQGQGFYEQYF.

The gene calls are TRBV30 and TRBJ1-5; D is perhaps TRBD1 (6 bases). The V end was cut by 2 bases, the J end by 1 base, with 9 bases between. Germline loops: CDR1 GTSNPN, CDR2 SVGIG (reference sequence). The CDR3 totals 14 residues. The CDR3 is CAWSTGTSNQPQHF. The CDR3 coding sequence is TGTGCCTGGAGTACCGGGACAAGCAATCAGCCCCAGCATTTT.

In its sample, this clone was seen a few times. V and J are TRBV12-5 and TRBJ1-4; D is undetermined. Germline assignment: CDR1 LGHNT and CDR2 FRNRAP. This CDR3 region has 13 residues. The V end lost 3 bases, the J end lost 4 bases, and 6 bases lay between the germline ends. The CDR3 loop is CASGFGRNEKLFF. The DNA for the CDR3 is TGTGCTAGTGGTTTCGGGCGTAATGAAAAACTGTTTTTT.

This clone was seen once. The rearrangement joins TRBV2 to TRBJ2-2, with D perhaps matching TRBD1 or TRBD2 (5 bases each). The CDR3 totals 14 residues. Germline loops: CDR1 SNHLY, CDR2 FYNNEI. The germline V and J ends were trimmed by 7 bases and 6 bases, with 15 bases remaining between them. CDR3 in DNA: TGTGCCAGCATTGAGGGGAGAAGTCCCGGGGAGCTGTTTTTT. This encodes CASIEGRSPGELFF.